Shown below are 20 T cell receptor beta chains from a single sample sequenced in a study of shared clonotypes between healthy human individuals (dated by TCRdb to 2019 to 2021). The library was obtained by the immunoSEQ multiplex PCR assay. TCRdb took over this immuneACCESS table, retaining in-frame rearrangements with V and J assigned. Such tables are incomplete; in checked studies, under half of the missing clones stem from an unresolved V gene, and the remainder is unexplained. In all, the sample holds 740,000 or so clones, and around 73% of those were seen once. The leading ten clones occupy roughly 1.9% of the sample. Sequences were obtained from memory CD4+ T cells sorted from blood. The cell subset or site label corresponds to: CD45RA-negative fraction. The origin of the receptors is a woman aged 25 to 45 in good health.

The chain is built from TRBV2 and TRBJ2-2; D call uncertain. The CDR3 spans 14 residues. The germline CDR1 and CDR2 sequences are SNHLY and FYNNEI. The V gene lost 10 bases and the J gene lost 4 bases, with 16 bases spanning the gap. The CDR3 region is CATSVVLSTGELFF. CDR3 DNA: TGTGCCACCTCGGTCGTGTTAAGCACCGGGGAGCTGTTTTTT.

The rearrangement links TRBV5-1 to TRBJ1-2; 7 bases are shared with TRBD1. Unmatched junction bases numbered 8, after V lost 3 bases and J lost 6 bases. The CDR3 is 14 residues long. Germline values: CDR1 SGHRS, CDR2 YFSETQ. The CDR3 DNA sequence: TGCGCCAGCAGCTCCCAGACAGGGTGGGATGGCTACACCTTC. Its translation: CASSSQTGWDGYTF.

The chain has TRBV18 and TRBJ2-6, with 8 bases lining up with TRBD1. CDR1 and CDR2 from the germline V gene are KGHSH and LQKENI. With V trimmed by 2 bases and J by 4 bases, 13 bases remained unmatched. This CDR3 comprises 19 residues. The CDR3 sequence: CASSPTAGGPSRGANVLTF. The CDR3 coding sequence is TGTGCCAGCTCACCAACGGCAGGGGGCCCCAGCAGGGGGGCCAACGTCCTGACTTTC. The full variable domain, with the rest looked up from reference TRBV18 and TRBJ2-6, is NAGVMQNPRHLVRRRGQEARLRCSPMKGHSHVYWYRQLPEEGLKFMVYLQKENIIDESGMPKERFSAEFPKEGPSILRIQQVVRGDSAAYFCASSPTAGGPSRGANVLTFGAGSRLTVL.

The chain is built from TRBV5-1 and TRBJ2-6, with TRBD1 as a possible D gene (5 bases). This CDR3 region has 15 residues. Germline loops: CDR1 SGHRS, CDR2 YFSETQ. The V and J ends lost 4 bases and 0 bases respectively, with 8 bases between them. This CDR3 is CASSVDSSGANVLTF. CDR3 sequence (DNA): TGCGCCAGCAGCGTCGACAGCTCTGGGGCCAACGTCCTGACTTTC.

This clone was counted a few times. The chain joins TRBV30 to TRBJ2-6; D perhaps matches TRBD1 (5 bases). V was trimmed by 7 bases and J by 0 bases, leaving 7 bases between them. The CDR3 totals 13 residues. Germline CDR1 reads GTSNPN; CDR2 reads SVGIG (reference sequence). DNA of the CDR3: TGTGCCTCAGACAGCTCTGGGGCCAACGTCCTGACTTTC. As protein: CASDSSGANVLTF.

V usage is TRBV30 and J usage is TRBJ1-1; TRBD1 is a possible D gene (6 bases). CDR3 length: 18 amino acids. CDR1 is GTSNPN, CDR2 SVGIG, per germline (reference sequence). Trimming took off 2 bases at V and 1 base at J, with 23 bases between the two ends. The CDR3 DNA reads as TGTGCCTGGAGTCGCACAGGGCGGCCTATTGGGAAGAACACTGAAGCTTTCTTT. This translates into CAWSRTGRPIGKNTEAFF.

The V and J genes are TRBV10-3 and TRBJ2-1; TRBD2 matches at 9 bases. With V trimmed by 6 bases and J by 5 bases, 2 bases remained unmatched. The germline CDR1 and CDR2 sequences are ENHRY and SYGVKD. This CDR3 is 13 amino acids long. CDR3 nucleotides: TGTGCCATCAGAAGACTAGCGGACAATGAGCAGTTCTTC. It translates to CAIRRLADNEQFF.

This chain connects TRBV19 to TRBJ2-2, with D possibly being TRBD2 (6 bases). V lost 1 base, J lost 8 bases, and 11 bases lay in between. The germline V gene has CDR1 LNHDA and CDR2 SQIVND (reference sequence). The CDR3 loop spans 14 amino acids. CDR3 nucleotide sequence: TGTGCCAGTAGTATAGGGAGCGGGTCTGGGGAGCTGTTTTTT. Translation gives CASSIGSGSGELFF.

Only one count was recorded for this clone. The chain employs TRBV10-1 and TRBJ2-7; 11 bases are a match to TRBD2. CDR1 and CDR2 (germline): WNHNN, SYGVQD (reference sequence). Germline trimming cut 6 bases from V and 4 bases from J; bases unmatched to any gene: 2. This CDR3 comprises 13 residues. This chain's CDR3 is CASSRLAGYEQYF. As DNA, the CDR3 is TGCGCCAGCAGCAGACTAGCGGGATACGAGCAGTACTTC.

This clone was observed once. The CDR3 region has the DNA TGTGCCTGGAGTCTTCAGGGCGGCTACACCTTC. Its translation is CAWSLQGGYTF. The chain recombines TRBV30 with TRBJ1-2, with D maybe TRBD1 (5 bases). Trimming removed 2 bases from V and 8 bases from J, with 9 bases in between. Germline V gives CDR1 GTSNPN, CDR2 SVGIG (reference sequence). The CDR3 contains 11 residues. Variable domain in full (rest from reference TRBV30 and TRBJ1-2): SQTIHQWPATLVQPVGSPLSLECTVEGTSNPNLYWYRQAAGRGLQLLFYSVGIGQISSEVPQNLSASRPQDRQFILSSKKLLLSDSGFYLCAWSLQGGYTFGSGTRLTVV.

The chain is built from TRBV7-8 and TRBJ1-1; a possible D gene is TRBD1 (6 bases). CDR1 and CDR2 (germline): SGHVS, FQNEAQ. V was clipped by 0 bases and J by 4 bases, with 12 bases between them. The CDR3 loop spans 15 amino acids. This CDR3 is CASSLAYTGSTEAFF. The CDR3 DNA reads as TGTGCCAGCAGCTTAGCCTACACAGGGAGCACTGAAGCTTTCTTT.

The chain recombines TRBV5-8 with TRBJ1-2; D is perhaps TRBD1 (5 bases). V gave up 4 bases and J gave up 2 bases, with 15 bases separating them. The germline V gene encodes CDR1 SGHTS and CDR2 YDEGEE. The CDR3 is 15 residues long. The CDR3 protein is CASSMGWGTNYGYTF. CDR3 nucleotides: TGTGCCAGCAGCATGGGCTGGGGGACCAACTATGGCTACACCTTC.

The chain has TRBV6-5 and TRBJ1-1, with a tentative D call TRBD1 (5 bases). V was trimmed by 7 bases and J by 4 bases, leaving 13 bases between them. From germline, CDR1 is MNHEY and CDR2 SVGAGI. The CDR3 sequence is 13 residues long. The CDR3 nucleotides are TGTGCCAGCACGGTGGACGGGGGCACTGAAGCTTTCTTT. Translating gives CASTVDGGTEAFF.

V and J are TRBV28 and TRBJ2-7, with 11 positions matching TRBD2. Per the germline V gene, CDR1 is MDHEN and CDR2 is SYDVKM. This CDR3 spans 17 amino acids. The trim removed 1 base at V and 5 bases at J, leaving 10 bases unmatched. The CDR3 nucleotides read TGTGCCAGCAGTTTATACCCGGGGACTAGCGGACCGAACGAGCAGTACTTC. Amino acid sequence: CASSLYPGTSGPNEQYF.

This clone has a handful of counts. This chain joins TRBV28 and TRBJ2-4, with TRBD2 matching 9 bases. This CDR3 region has 14 residues. CDR1 and CDR2 from the germline V gene are MDHEN and SYDVKM. Trimming removed 6 bases from V and 6 bases from J; junction bases left unmatched: 6. The CDR3 loop is CASSLSGSRNIQYF. The CDR3 region has the DNA TGTGCCAGCAGCCTTAGCGGGAGTCGAAACATTCAGTACTTC.

The rearrangement links TRBV19 to TRBJ2-2; maybe TRBD1 (6 bases). Deletions cut 10 bases from V and 0 bases from J, with 12 bases between. CDR1 and CDR2 from the germline V gene are LNHDA and SQIVND (reference sequence). The CDR3 contains 14 residues. The CDR3 reads CATTGTPNTGELFF. For the CDR3, the DNA is TGTGCCACCACCGGGACACCGAACACCGGGGAGCTGTTTTTT.

V usage is TRBV6-4 and J usage is TRBJ2-3; D possibly uses TRBD1 or TRBD2 (5 bases each). CDR3 length: 16 residues. Trimming took off 0 bases at V and 0 bases at J, with 10 bases between the two ends. Germline V gene sequence: CDR1 MRHNA, CDR2 SNTAGT. CDR3 in amino acids: CASSDSTGGSTDTQYF. The CDR3, as DNA: TGTGCCAGCAGTGACTCAACAGGAGGAAGCACAGATACGCAGTATTTT.

CDR3: CASSSAFSRFWDPFGNQPQHF. CDR3 nucleotides: TGTGCCAGTAGTTCAGCCTTTAGCAGGTTTTGGGACCCTTTTGGAAATCAGCCCCAGCATTTT. J is TRBJ1-5 and V is TRBV19; TRBD1 is a possible D gene (5 bases). The CDR3 is made up of 21 amino acids. V was trimmed by 5 bases and J by 4 bases, leaving 33 bases between them. CDR1 and CDR2 (germline): LNHDA, SQIVND (reference sequence).

The genes are TRBV10-1 and TRBJ2-7; 12 bases fit TRBD2. Germline lookup yields CDR1 WNHNN and CDR2 SYGVQD (reference sequence). The CDR3 is 14 amino acids. J lost 4 bases, V lost 6 bases, and 4 bases had no gene match. The CDR3 bases are TGCGCCAGCAGCCTAGCGGGAGGGCCTTACGAGCAGTACTTC. Its translation: CASSLAGGPYEQYF.

The chain couples TRBV19 to TRBJ2-1; 11 nucleotides align to TRBD2. V lost 9 bases and J lost 5; bases outside the gene matches: 9. This CDR3 spans 15 amino acids. In germline, CDR1 is LNHDA, CDR2 SQIVND (reference sequence). CDR3: CARETTSGDHNEQFF. The CDR3 region has the DNA TGTGCCAGAGAGACGACTAGCGGGGACCACAATGAGCAGTTCTTC.